These T cell receptor beta chains were read from a single sample in a study of T-cell reconstitution after alpha-beta-depleted transplantation in children. TCRdb re-analysed the PCR reads in MiXCR, keeping a single row per CDR3 protein. The sample lists about 440,000 distinct CDR3 sequences, approximately 41% occurring once. This specimen was PBMCs, taken before TCRalphabeta/CD19-depleted stem cell transplant. The receptors come from a girl aged 2-10 years with aplastic anemia, due to receive a stem cell transplant. Both conserved end residues are part of each CDR3. The order of the fields is J gene, clone size, V gene, D gene, CDR3 DNA, CDR3 protein. A D gene is named only where the DNA matches it firmly. Size is omitted from some rows. Given values are once, few, many or a class for expanded clones.

TRBJ2-3	.	TRBV5-1	TRBD1	TGCGCCAGCAGCTCCGGACAGGGGGCGGTAACAGATACGCAGTATTTT	CASSSGQGAVTDTQYF
TRBJ2-7	.	TRBV20-1	.	TGCAGTGCTAGCCTCCAGGGTTGGGAGCAGTACTTC	CSASLQGWEQYF
TRBJ2-3	few	TRBV6-5	TRBD2	TGTGCCAGCAGTTACTCGACTAGCGGGGGGACAAGCACAGATACGCAGTATTTT	CASSYSTSGGTSTDTQYF
TRBJ2-5	.	TRBV6-1	TRBD1	TGTGCCAGCAGACGGTTCCTCGGACAGGCTCGGCAAGAGACCCAGTACTTC	CASRRFLGQARQETQYF
TRBJ2-5	few	TRBV21-1	.	TGTGCCAGCAGCCTTCCGGGACAGGGGGCAGGATATGCCATAGAGACCCAGTACTTC	CASSLPGQGAGYAIETQYF
TRBJ1-6	many	TRBV5-6	.	TGTGCCAGCAGCTTCAGCTCCTATAATTCACCCCTCCACTTT	CASSFSSYNSPLHF
TRBJ2-3	once	TRBV5-5	TRBD2	TGTGCCAGCAGCCCGAATACCGGGACTAGCGGGACAGATACGCAGTATTTT	CASSPNTGTSGTDTQYF
TRBJ2-3	.	TRBV12-3/TRBV12-4	.	TGTGCCAGCAGTTCGGGGTTCACAGATACGCAGTATTTT	CASSSGFTDTQYF
TRBJ2-2	few	TRBV27	TRBD1	TGTGCCAGCAGTCCTCTAGGCGGGACAGGGCGGTTCGGGGGATTCACCGGGGAGCTGTTTTTT	CASSPLGGTGRFGGFTGELFF
TRBJ2-1	.	TRBV15	TRBD2	TGTGCCACCAGCAGTTCTAGCGGGGGCTACAATGAGCAGTTCTTC	CATSSSSGGYNEQFF
TRBJ2-7	many	TRBV29-1	TRBD2	TGCAGCGTTGGGGTGGGAGGGCTCAACGAGCAGTACTTC	CSVGVGGLNEQYF
TRBJ2-7	many	TRBV14	.	TGTGCCAGCAGCCAAGATCGGGCGGTGGGCGAGCAGTACTTC	CASSQDRAVGEQYF
TRBJ2-7	.	TRBV30	TRBD2	TGTGCCTGGAGTGGAGCGGGAGGCAAACAGTACTTC	CAWSGAGGKQYF
TRBJ1-1	many	TRBV20-1	.	TGCAGTGCTAGTGGTGACACTGAAGCTTTCTTT	CSASGDTEAFF
TRBJ2-7	.	TRBV11-2	TRBD2	TGTGCCAGCAGCCCGGGAGGGACGGTCACATCCTACGAGCAGTACTTC	CASSPGGTVTSYEQYF
TRBJ2-1	many	TRBV4-1	TRBD2	TGCGCCAGCAGCCGAGGCGGACTAGCGGGATTAGGGAATGAGCAGTTCTTC	CASSRGGLAGLGNEQFF
TRBJ2-3	.	TRBV5-1	.	TGCGCCACCAGCTCTGCTGCGACAGATACGCAGTATTTT	CATSSAATDTQYF
TRBJ2-3	.	TRBV5-1	.	TGCGCCAGCAGGCGTAGTATACAGGTACCCAACACAGATACGCAGTATTTT	CASRRSIQVPNTDTQYF
TRBJ1-1	.	TRBV29-1	.	TGCAGCGTTGAGGGGACGAACACTGAAGCTTTCTTT	CSVEGTNTEAFF
TRBJ1-1	many	TRBV3-1	.	TGTGCCAGCAGCCAAGATCCGCGGCTGGACACTGAAGCTTTCTTT	CASSQDPRLDTEAFF
TRBJ1-1	.	TRBV5-1	.	TGCGCCAGCAGCGGAACATCGGGTGGGGACACTGAAGCTTTCTTT	CASSGTSGGDTEAFF
TRBJ2-1	many	TRBV9	TRBD2	TGTGCCAGCAGCGTAGGGGCTGGGGCTAGCGGAACCTACAATGAGCAGTTCTTC	CASSVGAGASGTYNEQFF
TRBJ2-3	.	TRBV15	.	TGTGCCACCAGCAGAGGCCGGGGGGCGAGCACAGATACGCAGTATTTT	CATSRGRGASTDTQYF
TRBJ2-1	many	TRBV4-2	.	TGTGCCAGCAGCCAAGCCAGCAAGGGCAATGAGCAGTTCTTC	CASSQASKGNEQFF
TRBJ1-3	.	TRBV5-4	.	TGTGCCAGCAGCTTGGGTGGGCCGGGAAACACCATATATTTT	CASSLGGPGNTIYF
TRBJ1-2	.	TRBV7-9	.	TGTGCCAGCAGCTTAGGGGTTGGCGACACCTTC	CASSLGVGDTF
TRBJ1-2	many	TRBV5-1	TRBD1	TGCGCCAGCAGACGGGACAGCTATGGCTACACCTTC	CASRRDSYGYTF
TRBJ2-7	few	TRBV29-1	.	TGCAGCGTTGAAGGTCTAGCCTCCTACGAGCAGTACTTC	CSVEGLASYEQYF
TRBJ1-1	many	TRBV20-1	.	TGCAGTGCTAGTATGGCGGGGGGAGCCACTGAAGCTTTCTTT	CSASMAGGATEAFF
TRBJ2-7	.	TRBV28	.	TGTGCCAGCAGTTTACCCACACTAGGGTCCTACGAGCAGTACTTC	CASSLPTLGSYEQYF
TRBJ2-3	few	TRBV7-9	TRBD2	TGTGCCAGCAGCACTAGCGGCCCCACAGATACGCAGTATTTT	CASSTSGPTDTQYF
TRBJ1-2	.	TRBV12-3/TRBV12-4	TRBD1	TGTGCCAGCAGTATACCCGGGACAGGGGTCTATGGCTACACCTTC	CASSIPGTGVYGYTF
TRBJ2-2	many	TRBV7-9	.	TGCGCCAGCAGCTTCGGAACCGGGGAGCTGTTTTTT	CASSFGTGELFF
TRBJ2-5	.	TRBV20-1	.	TGCAGTGCTAGGCCGAGATCCTTAGAGACCCAGTACTTC	CSARPRSLETQYF
TRBJ2-2	.	TRBV6-1	TRBD1	TGTGCCTCCATAGGACAGGTTAACACCGGGGAGCTGTTTTTT	CASIGQVNTGELFF
TRBJ1-5	.	TRBV7-3	TRBD1	TGTGCCAGCAGGCCGGGACAGAGAGATCAGCCCCAGCATTTT	CASRPGQRDQPQHF
TRBJ2-1	.	TRBV5-4	TRBD2	TGTGCCAGCAGCAAACTAGCGGGTCGCCGGAATGAGCAGTTCTTC	CASSKLAGRRNEQFF
TRBJ2-1	few	TRBV5-1	TRBD2	TGCGCCAGCAGCTTGGGTCCAGCGGGAGCGGGGAATGAGCAGTTCTTC	CASSLGPAGAGNEQFF
TRBJ2-5	few	TRBV7-2	.	TGTGCCAGCAGCTTGAGGCGGGAAGAGACCCAGTACTTC	CASSLRREETQYF